Described below is a single TCR beta chain sequence and its context. Its matching antigen is unknown. Expressed TCRB transcripts were sequenced, since all the RNA that had been isolated was reverse transcribed. The repertoire was sequenced with immunoSEQ multiplex PCR; TCRdb's copy has only in-frame clones and lacks some. Of over 200,000 clones in the sample, about a tenth were seen once. The sample originates from a study of beta chain features in type 1 diabetes. Whole-study findings and limits: Researchers report that Type 1 diabetes patients had moderately but significantly shorter TCRB CDR3s across all four CD4+ subsets. A pattern of fewer insertions and more deletions at VDJ junctions was seen in type 1 diabetes patients. In patients and controls equally, PCR might favor templates that are shorter.

The CDR3 runs to 12 residues. The V gene's germline CDR1 is SQVTM and CDR2 ANQGSEA. V shed 5 bases and J shed 1 base, with 8 bases lying between them. Donors underwent one heparinised blood draw, about 120 mL on average. The V call is TRBV29-1, the J call TRBJ2-5; a weak D match, TRBD1 (5 bases). The sequenced sample was naive CD4+ T cells from blood. This TCR was recovered from a man aged 25 to 40 with type 1 diabetes. Written as DNA, the CDR3 is TGCAGCGTTCACGACAGCCAAGAGACCCAGTACTTC. Encoded protein: CSVHDSQETQYF.